This entry describes one T cell receptor (beta chain). This CDR3 is also generated by other DNA sequences in the sample. The germline V gene has CDR1 SGHRS and CDR2 YFSETQ. V lost 0 bases, J lost 6 bases, and 2 bases stayed unmatched. The CDR3 has 13 residues. TCRdb keeps only in-frame clones here, not all; method: immunoSEQ multiplex PCR. The table lists over 45,000 clones, about nine tenths of them singletons. The sample originates from a study of T cell changes during pregnancy in multiple sclerosis. The sample consisted of peripheral blood, taken after pregnancy. The chain couples TRBV5-1 to TRBJ1-2; 7 positions agree with TRBD1. This clonotype was obtained from a female donor with multiple sclerosis, enrolled in a pregnancy study. CDR3 residues: CASSLGQGDGYTF. In DNA form, the CDR3 reads TGCGCCAGCAGCTTGGGACAGGGAGATGGCTACACCTTC.